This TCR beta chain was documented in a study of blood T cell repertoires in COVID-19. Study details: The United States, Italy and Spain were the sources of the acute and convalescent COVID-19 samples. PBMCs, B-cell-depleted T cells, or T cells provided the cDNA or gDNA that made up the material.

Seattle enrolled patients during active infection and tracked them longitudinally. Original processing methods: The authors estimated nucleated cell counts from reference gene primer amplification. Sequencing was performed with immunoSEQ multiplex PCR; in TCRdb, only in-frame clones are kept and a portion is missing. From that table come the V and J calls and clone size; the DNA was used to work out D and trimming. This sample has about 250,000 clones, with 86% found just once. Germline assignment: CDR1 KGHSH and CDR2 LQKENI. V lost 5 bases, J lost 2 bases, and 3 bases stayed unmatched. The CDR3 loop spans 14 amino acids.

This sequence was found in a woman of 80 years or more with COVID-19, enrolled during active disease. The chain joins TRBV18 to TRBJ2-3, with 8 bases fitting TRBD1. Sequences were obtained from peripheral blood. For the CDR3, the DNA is TGTGCCAGCTCAGGGACAGGACACACAGATACGCAGTATTTT. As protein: CASSGTGHTDTQYF.